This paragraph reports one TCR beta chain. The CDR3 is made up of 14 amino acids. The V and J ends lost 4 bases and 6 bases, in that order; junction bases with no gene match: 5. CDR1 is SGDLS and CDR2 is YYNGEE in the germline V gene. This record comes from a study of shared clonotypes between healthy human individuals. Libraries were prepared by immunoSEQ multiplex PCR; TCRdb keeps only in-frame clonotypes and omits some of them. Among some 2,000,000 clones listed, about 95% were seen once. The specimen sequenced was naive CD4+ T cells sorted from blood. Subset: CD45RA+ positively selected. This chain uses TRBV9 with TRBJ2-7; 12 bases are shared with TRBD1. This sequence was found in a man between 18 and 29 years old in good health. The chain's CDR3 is CASSRGQGAREQYF. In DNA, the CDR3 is TGTGCCAGCAGCCGGGGACAGGGGGCTCGCGAGCAGTACTTC.